Listed below are T cell receptor beta chains from one sample, sequenced in a study of CD8 T cells in ankylosing spondylitis. Each CDR3 protein gets one entry after TCRdb re-called the 5' RACE reads with MiXCR. Of 200,000 to 300,000 distinct CDR3 sequences detected, approximately 9% appear once; the ten largest clones hold almost 7%. The sequencing input was blood, either unsorted or a sorted T cell fraction (not recorded which). These TCRs come from a male donor with ankylosing spondylitis or in good health (not recorded which). CDR3s include the opening cysteine and the closing phenylalanine or tryptophan. A D gene is named only where the DNA matches it firmly. Where a row states a size, it is once, few, many or the class of an expanded clone; other rows omit it.

clone size	V gene	D gene	J gene	CDR3 protein	CDR3 DNA
-	TRBV20-1	-	TRBJ2-4	CSAVRDKAKNIQYF	TGCAGTGCCGTCCGGGACAAAGCCAAAAACATTCAGTACTTC
many	TRBV28	-	TRBJ2-4	CASSLGSRQSKNIQYF	TGTGCCAGCAGTTTAGGTTCTAGACAGTCTAAAAACATTCAGTACTTC
many	TRBV5-1	-	TRBJ2-3	CASSGGTSTDTQYF	TGCGCCAGCAGCGGCGGGACTAGCACAGATACGCAGTATTTT
many	TRBV10-3	-	TRBJ2-1	CAISESRTPEYNEQFF	TGTGCCATCAGTGAGTCAAGGACACCTGAGTACAATGAGCAGTTCTTC
few	TRBV7-2	-	TRBJ1-2	CASILSGMRGYTF	TGTGCCAGCATCCTCTCAGGGATGCGGGGCTACACCTTC
-	TRBV6-5	-	TRBJ2-3	CASSYVGTPLQKDTQYF	TGTGCCAGCAGTTACGTTGGGACACCGCTCCAGAAGGATACGCAGTATTTT
many	TRBV4-3	-	TRBJ1-2	CASSQRRDTDYGYTF	TGCGCCAGCAGCCAAAGGAGGGACACCGACTATGGCTACACCTTC
many	TRBV7-2	TRBD1	TRBJ1-5	CASSRQGALNQPQHF	TGTGCCAGCAGCCGGCAGGGGGCGCTAAATCAGCCCCAGCATTTT
-	TRBV19	TRBD1	TRBJ2-7	CASSTWTGAYEQYF	TGTGCCAGTAGTACCTGGACAGGGGCGTACGAGCAGTACTTC
few	TRBV20-1	TRBD2	TRBJ2-3	CSLTSSTDTQYF	TGCAGCTTGACTAGCTCCACAGATACGCAGTATTTT
many	TRBV20-1	-	TRBJ2-7	CSARGLWGEAYEQYF	TGCAGTGCTAGGGGTCTGTGGGGAGAGGCCTACGAGCAGTACTTC
many	TRBV20-1	TRBD1	TRBJ1-3	CSASPGTGAGNTIYF	TGCAGTGCTAGCCCCGGGACAGGGGCTGGAAACACCATATATTTT
many	TRBV9	TRBD2	TRBJ2-5	CASSVEATSGWLRETQYF	TGTGCCAGCAGCGTAGAAGCGACTAGCGGGTGGCTCCGGGAGACCCAGTACTTC
many	TRBV20-1	-	TRBJ2-4	CSARDGLAKNIQYF	TGCAGTGCTAGAGATGGACTAGCCAAAAACATTCAGTACTTC
many	TRBV6-2/TRBV6-3	TRBD1	TRBJ2-4	CASSLYTGGNIQYF	TGTGCCAGCAGCCTTTACACAGGGGGGAACATTCAGTACTTC
many	TRBV4-3	-	TRBJ1-2	CASSHSKSLGYTF	TGCGCCAGCAGCCATTCAAAGAGTCTTGGCTACACCTTC
few	TRBV12-3/TRBV12-4	-	TRBJ2-4	CASSTPNEGISAKNIQYF	TGTGCCAGCAGCACACCCAATGAAGGGATCTCGGCCAAAAACATTCAGTACTTC
many	TRBV18	-	TRBJ2-2	CASSPTGSDTGELFF	TGTGCCAGCTCACCGACAGGATCCGACACCGGGGAGCTGTTTTTT
many	TRBV12-3/TRBV12-4	-	TRBJ1-2	CASSYFTNYGYTF	TGTGCCAGCAGTTACTTCACTAACTATGGCTACACCTTC
many	TRBV5-1	-	TRBJ2-1	CASSLYQEQFF	TGCGCCAGCAGCTTATATCAGGAGCAGTTCTTC
many	TRBV5-1	-	TRBJ1-1	CARSTPTGLGAFF	TGCGCCAGGTCGACCCCGACAGGATTGGGGGCTTTCTTT
many	TRBV7-2	-	TRBJ1-5	CASSLTRQPQHF	TGTGCCAGCAGCTTAACCAGGCAGCCCCAGCATTTT
few	TRBV30	-	TRBJ2-5	CAWSVSDIQETQYF	TGTGCCTGGAGTGTCTCCGACATACAAGAGACCCAGTACTTC
many	TRBV7-2	-	TRBJ2-3	CASTRGGTDTQYF	TGTGCCAGCACCCGCGGCGGCACAGATACGCAGTATTTT
many	TRBV20-1	-	TRBJ2-1	CSASLAALGDEQFF	TGCAGTGCTAGTTTGGCAGCCTTAGGCGATGAGCAGTTCTTC
many	TRBV12-3/TRBV12-4	-	TRBJ2-3	CASSFRLEDRDTQYF	TGTGCCAGCAGTTTTCGGCTAGAAGATCGAGATACGCAGTATTTT
many	TRBV29-1	-	TRBJ1-2	CSVEILNFQGHTF	TGCAGCGTTGAAATACTCAATTTCCAGGGACACACCTTC
many	TRBV9	TRBD2	TRBJ2-1	CASSPPGGYNEQFF	TGTGCCAGCAGCCCCCCGGGGGGGTACAATGAGCAGTTCTTC
few	TRBV7-8	-	TRBJ2-5	CASSLEGRQETQYF	TGTGCCAGCAGCTTAGAGGGGCGCCAAGAGACCCAGTACTTC
many	TRBV24-1	-	TRBJ1-5	CATAQDPYQPQHF	TGTGCCACCGCTCAGGATCCTTATCAGCCCCAGCATTTT
many	TRBV11-2	-	TRBJ2-3	CASSRKGLLESTDTQYF	TGTGCCAGCAGCCGCAAAGGATTGCTAGAATCCACAGATACGCAGTATTTT
-	TRBV2	-	TRBJ2-5	CASTIRGGYQETQYF	TGTGCCAGCACCATTCGCGGGGGCTACCAAGAGACCCAGTACTTC
few	TRBV5-1	TRBD1	TRBJ2-5	CASSPEGAFQETQYF	TGCGCCAGCAGCCCCGAGGGGGCGTTCCAAGAGACCCAGTACTTC